Listed below are T cell receptor beta chains from one sample, sequenced in a study of human T cells and chemical hapten exposure. Using its own MiXCR run on the RACE reads, TCRdb lists one record per CDR3 protein. The profile shows tens of thousands of distinct CDR3 sequences, 8.5% of them singletons. The input for sequencing was whole blood, taken in connection with sensitization to the hapten diphenylcyclopropenone (DPC). Receptors originate from a woman aged 45 to 65 with alopecia areata. Some clones in this sample may be carry-over from other donors' samples. Each CDR3 is given with its conserved first and last residue. A D gene is named only where the DNA matches it firmly. Clone size is given for some rows only: seen once, a few or many times, or a class if the clone is expanded.

cdr3_nt,cdr3_aa,j_call,clone_size,v_call,d_call
TGTGCCAGCAGTGGAGCTAAGATGAACACTGAAGCTTTCTTT,CASSGAKMNTEAFF,TRBJ1-1,many,TRBV27,.
TGTGCCAGCAGACCGGTAGGAGATACGCAGTATTTT,CASRPVGDTQYF,TRBJ2-3,few,TRBV12-3/TRBV12-4,.
TGCGCCAGCAGCTCCACATTTGGGGGGACTGAAGCTTTCTTT,CASSSTFGGTEAFF,TRBJ1-1,.,TRBV5-1,.
TGTGCCAGCAGGCTGACTAGCGGGAGAACGGATACGCAGTATTTT,CASRLTSGRTDTQYF,TRBJ2-3,many,TRBV28,TRBD2
TGTGCCAGCAGCTTAGCCTTCATGGACAGGTACAATGAGCAGTTCTTC,CASSLAFMDRYNEQFF,TRBJ2-1,many,TRBV11-2,TRBD1
TGTGCCAGCAGTCTTAGGACAGAATACAATGAGCAGTTCTTC,CASSLRTEYNEQFF,TRBJ2-1,few,TRBV6-2/TRBV6-3,.
TGTGCCAGCGGGGACAGTAACTATGGCTACACCTTC,CASGDSNYGYTF,TRBJ1-2,.,TRBV12-3/TRBV12-4,TRBD1
TGTGCCACCGCGAGGGCCAACGTCCTGACTTTC,CATARANVLTF,TRBJ2-6,.,TRBV15,.
TGTGCCAGCAGTGATAGCGGGAGGTTTTGGAATGAGCAGTTCTTC,CASSDSGRFWNEQFF,TRBJ2-1,few,TRBV6-1,TRBD2
TGCAGTGCCACGGACAGCTGGGGCAAAAACATTCAGTACTTC,CSATDSWGKNIQYF,TRBJ2-4,few,TRBV20-1,.
TGTGCCAGCAGCCCCACGACGGGACAGATGAACACTGAAGCTTTCTTT,CASSPTTGQMNTEAFF,TRBJ1-1,.,TRBV5-4,TRBD1
TGTGCTAGTCATTATTCTGGGGCCAACGTCCTGACTTTC,CASHYSGANVLTF,TRBJ2-6,.,TRBV12-5,.
TGTGCCAGCAGTTTATACCAGCCCAGCTCCTATAATTCACCCCTCCACTTT,CASSLYQPSSYNSPLHF,TRBJ1-6,few,TRBV27,.
TGCAGTGCCACGGGAGGGCTTAATTCACCCCTCCACTTT,CSATGGLNSPLHF,TRBJ1-6,many,TRBV20-1,.
TGTGCCAGCAGTTACCTGGGGAAGGCTTTCTTT,CASSYLGKAFF,TRBJ1-1,few,TRBV6-5,.
TGCAGTGCTAGTGGGGCAGGTAGTACTGAAGCTTTCTTT,CSASGAGSTEAFF,TRBJ1-1,many,TRBV20-1,.
TGTGCCAGTAGCCGGGGCGCTGAAGCTTTCTTT,CASSRGAEAFF,TRBJ1-1,.,TRBV12-3/TRBV12-4,.
TGTGCCAGCAGTTTATACGGGACAGCAGCTAACTATGGCTACACCTTC,CASSLYGTAANYGYTF,TRBJ1-2,many,TRBV27,TRBD1
TGTGCCAGCATATTAACCGGGACAGGGTCGTATGAGCAGTTCTTC,CASILTGTGSYEQFF,TRBJ2-1,few,TRBV12-3/TRBV12-4,TRBD1
TGTGCCAGCAGCTTAGTGTGGAGGGGCGCGGTAAGCAATCAGCCCCAGCATTTT,CASSLVWRGAVSNQPQHF,TRBJ1-5,.,TRBV7-8,.
TGTGCCAGTGGTGTGGCATACACAGATACGCAGTATTTT,CASGVAYTDTQYF,TRBJ2-3,many,TRBV6-5,.
TGCGCCAGCAGCGTGGGACAGATCACAGATACGCAGTATTTT,CASSVGQITDTQYF,TRBJ2-3,.,TRBV5-1,TRBD1
TGTGCCAGTAGTAGCTGGGACGGCAGCAATCAGCCCCAGCATTTT,CASSSWDGSNQPQHF,TRBJ1-5,few,TRBV19,.
TGTGCCACCAGTGATTTGAGTGCAGGGTTAACTGAAGCTTTCTTT,CATSDLSAGLTEAFF,TRBJ1-1,many,TRBV24-1,.
TGTGCCAGCAGCGTAGGGGACAGGGGGAGAGAGACCCAGTACTTC,CASSVGDRGRETQYF,TRBJ2-5,.,TRBV11-2,TRBD1
TGTGCCAGCTCACCGGAAGGGGTTGGCTATGGCTACACCTTC,CASSPEGVGYGYTF,TRBJ1-2,many,TRBV18,.
TGCAGCGTTGGACAGGGAGGTGGAAACGCCATATATTTT,CSVGQGGGNAIYF,TRBJ1-3,.,TRBV29-1,TRBD1
TGTGCCAGCAGCGAGACGGACAGCCCCTATGGCTACACCTTC,CASSETDSPYGYTF,TRBJ1-2,.,TRBV9,.
TGTGCCAGCAGTCCCGGACAGGGGGCCTCCTCCCAGGAAAAACTGTTTTTT,CASSPGQGASSQEKLFF,TRBJ1-4,many,TRBV27,TRBD1
TGTGCCAGCAGCCCCGTGTGGGGTCGAGGAAATGAGCAGTTCTTC,CASSPVWGRGNEQFF,TRBJ2-1,many,TRBV3-1,.
TGTGCCAGCGTTGGCCAAGCCTACGAGCAGTACTTC,CASVGQAYEQYF,TRBJ2-7,many,TRBV6-2/TRBV6-3,.
TGTGCCAGCAGCTTAGCTCAGGCAGGGAGTACTGAAGCTTTCTTT,CASSLAQAGSTEAFF,TRBJ1-1,many,TRBV7-8,.
TGTGCCAGCAGCCCAGGGGTAGGCAATCAGCCCCAGCATTTT,CASSPGVGNQPQHF,TRBJ1-5,.,TRBV27,.
TGTGCCAGCAGCTTAGCGGGCCGCAGGGTACCAGATACGCAGTATTTT,CASSLAGRRVPDTQYF,TRBJ2-3,few,TRBV11-2,.
TGTGCCAGCTCACCTGGGCCCAACAATGAGCAGTTCTTC,CASSPGPNNEQFF,TRBJ2-1,.,TRBV18,.
TGTGCCAGCAAGGGAGGGGGTCATTCACCCCTCCACTTT,CASKGGGHSPLHF,TRBJ1-6,many,TRBV12-3/TRBV12-4,.
TGCAGTGCTAGAGATGGATGGGGGAACACCGGGGAGCTGTTTTTT,CSARDGWGNTGELFF,TRBJ2-2,.,TRBV20-1,.
TGTGCCAGCAGGGGGGAACCGTCGAACACTGAAGCTTTCTTT,CASRGEPSNTEAFF,TRBJ1-1,many,TRBV2,.
TGTGCCACCAGTAGACAGGGAGGAACTGAAGCTTTCTTT,CATSRQGGTEAFF,TRBJ1-1,.,TRBV24-1,TRBD1
TGTGCCAGCAGGCCCAGCACAGTGGTTCAGCCCCAGAATTTT,CASRPSTVVQPQNF,TRBJ1-5,.,TRBV6-2/TRBV6-3,.
TGTGCCAGCAGTGGACCCGGGACAAGTAAAATGAACACTGAAGCTTTCTTT,CASSGPGTSKMNTEAFF,TRBJ1-1,many,TRBV2,.
TGTGCCAGCACTGACTGGAAGGATACGCAGTATTTT,CASTDWKDTQYF,TRBJ2-3,.,TRBV12-3/TRBV12-4,.
TGTGCCAGCAGCCAAGATGGTCTTGAAGCTTTCTTT,CASSQDGLEAFF,TRBJ1-1,many,TRBV3-1,.
TGTGCCAGCACCCCTAGGTTTGGCAACATTCAGTACTTC,CASTPRFGNIQYF,TRBJ2-4,many,TRBV27,.
TGTGCCAGCAGTTACCCCCGTAGGGAGCAGTACTTC,CASSYPRREQYF,TRBJ2-7,.,TRBV6-5,.
TGCAGTGCTAGAGATTATCCGAACGAGCAGTACTTC,CSARDYPNEQYF,TRBJ2-7,few,TRBV20-1,.
TGTGCCTGGAGTGCGACAGGTTCCTACGAGCAGTACTTC,CAWSATGSYEQYF,TRBJ2-7,few,TRBV30,.
TGTGCCAGCAGCCCCAGTGCGTCTGAAGCTTTCTTT,CASSPSASEAFF,TRBJ1-1,few,TRBV6-5,.
TGTGCCAGCATTGGGCAGTGTTACAATGAGCAGTTCTTC,CASIGQCYNEQFF,TRBJ2-1,once,TRBV25-1,.
TGTGCCACCGACAGGGGCTATGGGGCCAACGTCCTGACTTTC,CATDRGYGANVLTF,TRBJ2-6,few,TRBV2,TRBD1
TGTGCCAGCAGTTGGACAGGAAATCAGCCCCAGCATTTT,CASSWTGNQPQHF,TRBJ1-5,many,TRBV12-3/TRBV12-4,TRBD1
TGTGCCAGTACCCAGGACTATAGCAATCAGCCCCAGCATTTT,CASTQDYSNQPQHF,TRBJ1-5,few,TRBV19,.
TGTGCCAGCAGTCCGGGAGGGGCGGGCGAGCAGTACTTC,CASSPGGAGEQYF,TRBJ2-7,many,TRBV12-3/TRBV12-4,TRBD2
TGCAGTGCTAGTTTCAGGGCCGAGGAAAAACTGTTTTTT,CSASFRAEEKLFF,TRBJ1-4,.,TRBV20-1,.
TGTGCCAGCAGCCCCCCCGGGGCCGGGGAGCTGTTTTTT,CASSPPGAGELFF,TRBJ2-2,few,TRBV7-2,.
TGTGCCAGCAGTTCCTCCGGGACTCGTAATTTGGATACGCAGTATTTT,CASSSSGTRNLDTQYF,TRBJ2-3,.,TRBV28,.
TGTGCCAGCAGGGACAACAGGGACGAGCAGTACTTC,CASRDNRDEQYF,TRBJ2-7,few,TRBV2,.
TGTGCCAGCAGCCTCGACCCTAGCGGGAGGCGGGATACGCAGTATTTT,CASSLDPSGRRDTQYF,TRBJ2-3,.,TRBV2,TRBD2